These T cell receptor beta chains were read from a single sample in a study of cytomegalovirus exposure and HLA in healthy donors. TCRdb keeps only in-frame clones here, not all; method: immunoSEQ multiplex PCR. In the table there are roughly 70,000 clones, approximately 82% of which are singletons. Sample: PBMCs. These receptors were obtained from a man in his late teens or twenties in good health and CMV-seronegative. Both conserved end residues are part of each CDR3. The D gene is left open where the match is weak. Clone size is stated in some rows and not others, as once, few, many or a class when expanded.

v_call,d_call,clone_size,j_call,cdr3_aa,cdr3_nt
TRBV4-1,NA,NA,TRBJ1-2,CASSPIGRGTKARGYTF,TGCGCCAGCAGCCCTATAGGCAGGGGTACGAAGGCGAGAGGCTACACCTTC
TRBV30,TRBD1,NA,TRBJ1-5,CAWSTGGGQPQHF,TGTGCCTGGAGCACAGGGGGTGGGCAGCCCCAGCATTTT
TRBV18,TRBD2,NA,TRBJ2-1,CASSPPGLAGLLYNEQFF,TGTGCCAGCTCTCCCCCGGGACTAGCGGGATTACTCTACAATGAGCAGTTCTTC
TRBV13,NA,few,TRBJ1-2,CASSPLSYGYTF,TGTGCCAGCAGCCCCTTGTCCTATGGCTACACCTTC
TRBV7-2,NA,NA,TRBJ1-5,CASSLSWQPQHF,TGTGCCAGCAGCTTAAGCTGGCAGCCCCAGCATTTT
TRBV29-1,NA,NA,TRBJ1-1,CSVGVGSRGNTEAFF,TGCAGCGTTGGGGTGGGGAGTCGTGGGAACACTGAAGCTTTCTTT
TRBV5-1,TRBD2,NA,TRBJ2-2,CASSHRTSGTNGELFF,TGCGCCAGCAGCCACCGGACTAGCGGGACGAACGGGGAGCTGTTTTTT
TRBV7-3,TRBD1,NA,TRBJ1-2,CASSLTGQGDGYTF,TGTGCCAGCAGCTTAACTGGACAGGGGGACGGCTACACCTTC
TRBV5-1,NA,NA,TRBJ1-1,CASSLAPQAMNTEAFF,TGCGCCAGCAGCTTGGCCCCCCAGGCCATGAACACTGAAGCTTTCTTT
TRBV10-3,TRBD1,NA,TRBJ1-2,CAISDYWTGPYGYTF,TGTGCCATCAGTGATTATTGGACAGGTCCGTATGGCTACACCTTC
TRBV6-5,TRBD1,NA,TRBJ1-4,CVSSSTGGFEEKLFF,TGTGTCAGCAGTTCTACAGGGGGATTCGAGGAAAAACTGTTTTTT
TRBV28,NA,NA,TRBJ1-2,CASSSSSGSTRFYGYTF,TGTGCCAGCAGTTCCTCAAGCGGCAGCACCCGCTTCTATGGCTACACCTTC
TRBV11-3,NA,NA,TRBJ2-7,CASSLGGGFYEQYF,TGTGCCAGCAGCTTAGGGGGCGGTTTCTACGAGCAGTACTTC
TRBV4-3,NA,few,TRBJ2-7,CASSQARGASDEQYF,TGCGCCAGCAGCCAAGCCCGGGGGGCGTCTGACGAGCAGTACTTC
TRBV2,TRBD1,NA,TRBJ1-3,CASSEALGGTGNTIYF,TGTGCCAGCAGTGAAGCGCTAGGGGGCACTGGAAACACCATATATTTT
TRBV6-5,NA,NA,TRBJ1-3,CASSDNSGNTIYF,TGTGCCAGCAGCGACAACTCTGGAAACACCATATATTTT
TRBV6-5,TRBD1,NA,TRBJ2-5,CASNSRDRGPETQYF,TGTGCCAGCAATTCAAGGGACAGGGGACCAGAGACCCAGTACTTC
TRBV7-6,NA,NA,TRBJ2-7,CASSLGVSEQYF,TGTGCCAGCAGCTTAGGAGTTTCCGAGCAGTACTTC
TRBV7-9,TRBD1,NA,TRBJ1-1,CASSFTGGTEAFF,TGTGCCAGCAGTTTTACAGGGGGCACTGAAGCTTTCTTT
TRBV4-3,NA,NA,TRBJ1-5,CASSQGHGNQPQHF,TGCGCCAGCAGCCAAGGGCATGGCAATCAGCCCCAGCATTTT
TRBV6-1,NA,NA,TRBJ2-1,CASSESLAIYNEQFF,TGTGCCAGCAGTGAATCTCTAGCAATTTACAATGAGCAGTTCTTC
TRBV5-1,NA,NA,TRBJ1-1,CASSPPGQLNTEAFF,TGCGCCAGCAGCCCCCCGGGACAATTGAACACTGAAGCTTTCTTT
TRBV10-3,NA,NA,TRBJ2-1,CAHEKGVGSNEQFF,TGTGCCCATGAAAAAGGGGTGGGAAGCAATGAGCAGTTCTTC
TRBV7-2,NA,NA,TRBJ2-3,CASSLLGPVGTDTQYF,TGTGCCAGCAGCTTATTGGGCCCTGTGGGTACAGATACGCAGTATTTT
TRBV2,NA,NA,TRBJ1-5,CASSEGQNNQPQHF,TGTGCCAGCAGTGAAGGACAGAACAATCAGCCCCAGCATTTT
TRBV27,NA,NA,TRBJ1-5,CASSYQGTQPQHF,TGTGCCAGCAGTTACCAGGGGACCCAGCCCCAGCATTTT
TRBV28,TRBD1,NA,TRBJ2-7,CASSAGQDYEQYF,TGTGCCAGCAGTGCGGGACAGGACTACGAGCAGTACTTC
TRBV23-1,TRBD2,NA,TRBJ2-5,CASSLGLAVETQYF,TGCGCCAGCAGCTTGGGACTAGCTGTAGAGACCCAGTACTTC
TRBV7-2,NA,NA,TRBJ1-5,CASSSTNREQPQHF,TGTGCCAGCAGCTCTACTAACAGGGAGCAGCCCCAGCATTTT
TRBV7-8,NA,NA,TRBJ2-2,CASSFGLLTGELFF,TGTGCCAGCAGCTTCGGACTTTTGACCGGGGAGCTGTTTTTT
TRBV28,TRBD1,NA,TRBJ2-7,CASSLAGGRYEQYF,TGTGCCAGCAGCCTAGCAGGGGGCCGGTACGAGCAGTACTTC
TRBV28,NA,NA,TRBJ1-3,CASSSRDTIYF,TGTGCCAGCAGTTCGCGGGACACCATATATTTT
TRBV9,TRBD2,NA,TRBJ2-3,CASSPGLAGSTDTQYF,TGTGCCAGCAGCCCTGGACTAGCGGGAAGCACAGATACGCAGTATTTT
TRBV5-6,TRBD1,once,TRBJ1-2,CASSLVAGGGYTF,TGTGCCAGCAGCTTGGTAGCAGGGGGAGGCTACACCTTC
TRBV18,TRBD1,few,TRBJ1-1,CASSPLPTGVNTEAFF,TGTGCCAGCTCACCCCTTCCGACAGGGGTGAACACTGAAGCTTTCTTT
TRBV19,NA,NA,TRBJ2-3,CASSISRAVTDTQYF,TGTGCCAGTAGTATTTCCAGGGCGGTCACAGATACGCAGTATTTT
TRBV27,TRBD1,NA,TRBJ1-1,CASSSQGVGIYNGNTEAFF,TGTGCCAGCAGTTCCCAGGGGGTCGGGATTTATAACGGGAACACTGAAGCTTTCTTT
TRBV28,NA,NA,TRBJ1-2,CASKVQGASGYTF,TGCGCCAGCAAGGTCCAGGGCGCCTCTGGCTACACCTTC
TRBV5-4,NA,NA,TRBJ2-1,CASSRRGGDNEQFF,TGTGCCAGCAGCCGGAGGGGGGGGGACAATGAGCAGTTCTTC
TRBV27,NA,NA,TRBJ1-2,CASSFHRGRGSGVNYGYTF,TGTGCCAGCAGTTTCCATCGGGGGAGGGGCTCAGGGGTTAACTATGGCTACACCTTC
TRBV28,NA,NA,TRBJ1-2,CASSVGVAGNYGYTF,TGTGCCAGCAGTGTTGGGGTTGCGGGCAACTATGGCTACACCTTC
TRBV7-9,NA,NA,TRBJ2-7,CASSLVHYEQYF,TGTGCCAGCAGCTTAGTTCATTACGAGCAGTACTTC
TRBV4-2,TRBD2,NA,TRBJ2-3,CASSQSEGLAGGTDTQYF,TGTGCCAGCAGCCAAAGCGAGGGACTAGCGGGAGGCACAGATACGCAGTATTTT
TRBV2,NA,NA,TRBJ2-5,CASNRRGQETQYF,TGTGCCAGCAACAGGCGTGGGCAAGAGACCCAGTACTTC
TRBV6-5,NA,NA,TRBJ1-3,CASRGDGNTIYF,TGTGCCAGCCGGGGGGATGGAAACACCATATATTTT
TRBV7-2,NA,NA,TRBJ1-2,CASSHEAGPLGGYTF,TGTGCCAGCAGCCACGAAGCGGGGCCCCTAGGGGGCTACACCTTC